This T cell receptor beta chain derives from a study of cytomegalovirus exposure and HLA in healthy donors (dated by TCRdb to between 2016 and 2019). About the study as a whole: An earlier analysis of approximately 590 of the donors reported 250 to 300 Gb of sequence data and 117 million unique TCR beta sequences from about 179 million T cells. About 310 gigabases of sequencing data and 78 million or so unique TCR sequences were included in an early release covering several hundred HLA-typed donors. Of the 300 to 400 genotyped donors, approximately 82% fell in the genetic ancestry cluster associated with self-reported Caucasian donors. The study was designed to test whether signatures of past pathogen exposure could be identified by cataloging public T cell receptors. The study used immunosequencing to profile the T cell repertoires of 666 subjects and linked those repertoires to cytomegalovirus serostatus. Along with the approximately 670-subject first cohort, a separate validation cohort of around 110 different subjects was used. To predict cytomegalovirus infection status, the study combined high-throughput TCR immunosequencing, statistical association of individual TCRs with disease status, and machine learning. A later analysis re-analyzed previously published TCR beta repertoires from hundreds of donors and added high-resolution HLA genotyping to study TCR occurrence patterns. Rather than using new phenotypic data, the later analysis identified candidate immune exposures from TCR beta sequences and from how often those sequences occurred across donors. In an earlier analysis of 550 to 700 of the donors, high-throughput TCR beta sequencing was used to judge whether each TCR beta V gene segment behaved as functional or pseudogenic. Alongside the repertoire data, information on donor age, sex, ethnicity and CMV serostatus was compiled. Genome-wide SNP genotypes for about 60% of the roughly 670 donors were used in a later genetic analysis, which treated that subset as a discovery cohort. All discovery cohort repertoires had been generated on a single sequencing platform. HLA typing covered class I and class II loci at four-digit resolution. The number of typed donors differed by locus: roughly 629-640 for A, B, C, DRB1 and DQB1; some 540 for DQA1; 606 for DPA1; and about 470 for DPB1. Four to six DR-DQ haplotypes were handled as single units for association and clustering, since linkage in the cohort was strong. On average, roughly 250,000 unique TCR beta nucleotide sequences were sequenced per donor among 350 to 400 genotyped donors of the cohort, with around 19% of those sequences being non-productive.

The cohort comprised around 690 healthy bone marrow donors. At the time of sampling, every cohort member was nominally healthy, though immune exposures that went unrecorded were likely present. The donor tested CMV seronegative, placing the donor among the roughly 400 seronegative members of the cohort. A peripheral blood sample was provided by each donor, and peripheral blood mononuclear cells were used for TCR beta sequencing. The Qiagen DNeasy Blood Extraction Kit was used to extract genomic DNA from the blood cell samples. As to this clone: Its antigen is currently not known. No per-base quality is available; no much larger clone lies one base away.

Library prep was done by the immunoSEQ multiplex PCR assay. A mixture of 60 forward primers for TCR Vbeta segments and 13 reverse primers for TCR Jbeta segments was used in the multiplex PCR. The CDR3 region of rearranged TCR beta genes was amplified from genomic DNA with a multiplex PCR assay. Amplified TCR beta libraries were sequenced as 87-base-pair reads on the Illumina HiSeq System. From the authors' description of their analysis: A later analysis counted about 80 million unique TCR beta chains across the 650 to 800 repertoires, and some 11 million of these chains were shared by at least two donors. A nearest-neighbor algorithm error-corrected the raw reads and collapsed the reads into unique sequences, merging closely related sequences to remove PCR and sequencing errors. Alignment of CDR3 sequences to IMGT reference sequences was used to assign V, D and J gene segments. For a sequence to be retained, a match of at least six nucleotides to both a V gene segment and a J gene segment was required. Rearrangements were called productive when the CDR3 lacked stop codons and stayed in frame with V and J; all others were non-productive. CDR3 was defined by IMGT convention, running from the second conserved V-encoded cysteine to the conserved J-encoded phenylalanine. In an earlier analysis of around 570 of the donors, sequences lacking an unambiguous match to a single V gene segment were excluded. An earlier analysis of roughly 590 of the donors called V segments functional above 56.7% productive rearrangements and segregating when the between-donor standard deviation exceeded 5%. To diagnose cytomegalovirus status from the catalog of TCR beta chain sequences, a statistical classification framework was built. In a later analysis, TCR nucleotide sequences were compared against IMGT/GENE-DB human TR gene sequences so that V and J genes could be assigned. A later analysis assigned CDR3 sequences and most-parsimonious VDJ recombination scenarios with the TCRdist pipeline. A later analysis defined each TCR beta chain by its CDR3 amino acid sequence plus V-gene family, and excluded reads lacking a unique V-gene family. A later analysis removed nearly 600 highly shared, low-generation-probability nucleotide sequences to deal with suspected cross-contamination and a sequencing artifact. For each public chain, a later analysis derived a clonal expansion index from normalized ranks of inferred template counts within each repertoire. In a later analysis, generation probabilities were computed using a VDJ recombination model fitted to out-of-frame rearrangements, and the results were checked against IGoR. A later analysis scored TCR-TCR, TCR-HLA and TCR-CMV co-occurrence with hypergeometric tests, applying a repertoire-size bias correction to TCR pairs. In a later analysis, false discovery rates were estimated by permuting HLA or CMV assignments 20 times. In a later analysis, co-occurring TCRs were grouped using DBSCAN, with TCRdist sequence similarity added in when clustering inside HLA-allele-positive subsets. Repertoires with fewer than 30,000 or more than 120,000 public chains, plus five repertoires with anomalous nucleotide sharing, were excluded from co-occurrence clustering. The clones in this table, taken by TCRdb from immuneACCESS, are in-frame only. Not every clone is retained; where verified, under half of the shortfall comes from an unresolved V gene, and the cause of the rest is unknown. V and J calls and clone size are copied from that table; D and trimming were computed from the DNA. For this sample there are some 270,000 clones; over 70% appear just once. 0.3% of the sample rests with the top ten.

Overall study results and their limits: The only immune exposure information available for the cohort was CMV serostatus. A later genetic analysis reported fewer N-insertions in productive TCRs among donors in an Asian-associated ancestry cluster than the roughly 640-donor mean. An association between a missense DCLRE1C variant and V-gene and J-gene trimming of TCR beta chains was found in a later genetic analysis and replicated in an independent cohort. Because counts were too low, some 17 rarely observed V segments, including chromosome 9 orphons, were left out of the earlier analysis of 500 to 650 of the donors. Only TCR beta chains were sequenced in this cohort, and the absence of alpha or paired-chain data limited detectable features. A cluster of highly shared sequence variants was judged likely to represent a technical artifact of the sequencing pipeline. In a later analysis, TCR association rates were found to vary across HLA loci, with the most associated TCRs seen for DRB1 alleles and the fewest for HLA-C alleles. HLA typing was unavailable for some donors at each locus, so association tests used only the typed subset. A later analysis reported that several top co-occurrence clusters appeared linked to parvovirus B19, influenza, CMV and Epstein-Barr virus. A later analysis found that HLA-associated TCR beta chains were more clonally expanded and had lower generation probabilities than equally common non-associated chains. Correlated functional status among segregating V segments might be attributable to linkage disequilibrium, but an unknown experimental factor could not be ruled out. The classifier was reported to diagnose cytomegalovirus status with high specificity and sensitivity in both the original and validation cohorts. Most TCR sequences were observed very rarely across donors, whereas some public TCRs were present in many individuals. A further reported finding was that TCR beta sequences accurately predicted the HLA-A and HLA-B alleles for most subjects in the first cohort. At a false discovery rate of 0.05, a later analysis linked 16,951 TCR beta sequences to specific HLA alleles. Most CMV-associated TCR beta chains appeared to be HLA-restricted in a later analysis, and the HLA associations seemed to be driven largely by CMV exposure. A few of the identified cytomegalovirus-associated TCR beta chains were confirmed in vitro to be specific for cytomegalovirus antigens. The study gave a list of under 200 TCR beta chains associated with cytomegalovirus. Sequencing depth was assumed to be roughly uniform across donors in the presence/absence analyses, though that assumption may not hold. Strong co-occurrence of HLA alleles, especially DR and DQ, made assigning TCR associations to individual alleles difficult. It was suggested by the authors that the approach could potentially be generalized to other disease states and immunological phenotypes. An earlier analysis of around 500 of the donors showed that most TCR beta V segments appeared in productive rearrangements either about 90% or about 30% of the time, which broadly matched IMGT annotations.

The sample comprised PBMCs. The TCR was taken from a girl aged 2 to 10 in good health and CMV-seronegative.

The DNA sequence follows: TGTGCCAGTAGTACGGGGGGGTACCCCCACTACACCTTC. Translation gives CASSTGGYPHYTF. This sequence uses TRBV19 and TRBJ1-2; the D region possibly corresponds to TRBD1 (5 bases align). The CDR1 and CDR2 encoded by the germline V gene (reference sequence) are LNHDA and SQIVND. A distance of 16 bases separates the germline ends of V and J, which lose 4 bases and 10 bases respectively. The CDR3 measures 13 amino acids from cysteine to phenylalanine. The DNA shown is the 39-base CDR3, in frame from base 1.